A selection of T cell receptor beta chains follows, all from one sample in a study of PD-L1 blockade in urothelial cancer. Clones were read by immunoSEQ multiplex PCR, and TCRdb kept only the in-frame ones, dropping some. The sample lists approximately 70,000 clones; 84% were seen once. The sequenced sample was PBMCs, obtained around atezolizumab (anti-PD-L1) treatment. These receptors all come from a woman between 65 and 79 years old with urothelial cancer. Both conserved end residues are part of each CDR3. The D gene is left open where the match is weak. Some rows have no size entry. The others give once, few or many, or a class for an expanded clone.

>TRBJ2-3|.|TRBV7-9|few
CASSPLTSTDTQYF
TGTGCCAGCAGCCCACTTACTAGCACAGATACGCAGTATTTT
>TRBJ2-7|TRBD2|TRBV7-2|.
CASSLTAGGGYEQYF
TGTGCCAGCAGCTTAACTGCGGGAGGGGGATACGAGCAGTACTTC
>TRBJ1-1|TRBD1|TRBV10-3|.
CAISPTGGGTEAFF
TGTGCCATCAGTCCGACAGGGGGTGGCACTGAAGCTTTCTTT
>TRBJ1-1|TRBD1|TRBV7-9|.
CASSLGRDRAKIF
TGTGCCAGCAGCTTGGGGAGAGACAGGGCAAAGATCTTT
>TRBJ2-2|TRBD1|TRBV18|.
CASFGTATGELFF
TGTGCCAGCTTCGGGACAGCCACCGGGGAGCTGTTTTTT
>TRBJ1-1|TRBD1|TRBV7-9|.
CASSPTGTNTEAFF
TGTGCCAGCAGCCCGACAGGGACGAACACTGAAGCTTTCTTT
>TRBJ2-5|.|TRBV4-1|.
CASSHQLRGGIQETQYF
TGCGCCAGCAGCCATCAGTTGCGGGGTGGGATCCAAGAGACCCAGTACTTC
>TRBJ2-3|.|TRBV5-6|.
CASRGQSTDTQYF
TGTGCCAGCAGAGGACAGAGCACAGATACGCAGTATTTT
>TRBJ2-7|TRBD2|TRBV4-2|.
CASSQDQPRGGRLGSTYEQYF
TGTGCCAGCAGCCAAGATCAGCCCCGGGGGGGCCGATTAGGTTCCACCTACGAGCAGTACTTC
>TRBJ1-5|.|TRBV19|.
CASSIRGASGQPQHF
TGTGCCAGTAGTATACGGGGGGCCTCTGGGCAGCCCCAGCATTTT
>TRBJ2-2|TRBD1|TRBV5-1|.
CASSLATGQGAGELFF
TGCGCCAGCAGCTTGGCAACGGGACAGGGGGCCGGGGAGCTGTTTTTT
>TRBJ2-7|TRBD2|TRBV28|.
CASSSGGGIPYEQYF
TGTGCCAGCAGTTCCGGGGGGGGAATCCCCTACGAGCAGTACTTC
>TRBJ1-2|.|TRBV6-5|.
CASSYYWNYGYTF
TGTGCCAGCAGTTATTACTGGAACTATGGCTACACCTTC
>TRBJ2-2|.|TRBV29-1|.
CSVVPAFGGANTGELFF
TGCAGCGTTGTCCCGGCGTTTGGCGGAGCGAACACCGGGGAGCTGTTTTTT
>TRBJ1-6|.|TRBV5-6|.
CASSLMATTGNSPLHF
TGTGCCAGCAGCTTGATGGCAACTACGGGAAATTCACCCCTCCACTTT
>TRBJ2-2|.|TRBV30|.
CAWRDYFAGELFF
TGTGCCTGGAGGGACTACTTTGCCGGGGAGCTGTTTTTT
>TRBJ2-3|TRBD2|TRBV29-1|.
CSVDGRAPNDTDTQYF
TGCAGCGTTGACGGGAGGGCCCCTAATGACACAGATACGCAGTATTTT
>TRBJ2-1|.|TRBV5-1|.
CASSPSGGTSYNEQFF
TGCGCCAGCAGCCCTTCCGGCGGGACTTCCTACAATGAGCAGTTCTTC
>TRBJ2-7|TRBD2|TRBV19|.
CASSPSGASYEQYF
TGTGCCAGTAGCCCTAGCGGGGCCTCCTACGAGCAGTACTTC
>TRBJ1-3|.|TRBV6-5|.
CASSRTPRGGNTIYF
TGTGCCAGCAGCCGCACCCCCAGGGGAGGAAACACCATATATTTT
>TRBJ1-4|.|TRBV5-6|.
CASSLGPEKLFF
TGTGCCAGCAGCTTGGGTCCGGAAAAACTGTTTTTT
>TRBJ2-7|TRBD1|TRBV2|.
CASNWDRNTYEQYF
TGTGCCAGCAACTGGGACAGGAATACCTACGAGCAGTACTTC
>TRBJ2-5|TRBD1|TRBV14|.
CASSPGTGVIETQYF
TGTGCCAGCAGCCCTGGGACAGGGGTTATTGAGACCCAGTACTTC
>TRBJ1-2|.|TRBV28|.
CASSARVKGGYTF
TGTGCCAGCAGTGCCAGGGTAAAAGGTGGCTACACCTTC
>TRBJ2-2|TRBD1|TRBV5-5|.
CASSLYRGNTGELFF
TGTGCCAGCAGCCTCTACAGGGGGAACACCGGGGAGCTGTTTTTT
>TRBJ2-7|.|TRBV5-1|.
CASSLGPNEQYF
TGCGCCAGCAGCTTGGGGCCGAACGAGCAGTACTTC
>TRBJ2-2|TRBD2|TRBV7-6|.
CASSSSSLAGGFGGELFF
TGTGCCAGCAGCTCCTCCTCGTTAGCGGGGGGGTTTGGCGGGGAGCTGTTTTTT
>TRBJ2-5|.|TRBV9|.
CASSVRPWDSPETQYF
TGTGCCAGCAGCGTTCGCCCTTGGGACTCACCAGAGACCCAGTACTTC
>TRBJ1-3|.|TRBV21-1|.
CASSKGYLWGQGILPGNTIYF
.